This T cell receptor (beta chain) originates from a study of blood T cell repertoires in COVID-19. Profiled with immunoSEQ multiplex PCR; TCRdb holds only in-frame clones, not every one. The sample contains hundreds of thousands of clones, about 90% of which appear only once. This sequence was found in a woman aged 70-85 years with COVID-19, enrolled during active disease. Sequencing input: peripheral blood.

As DNA, the CDR3 is TGTGCCTGGCCCGGGACTAGCGGGGGGGCCAGTCTTCCAGATACGCAGTATTTT. Translated, it gives CAWPGTSGGASLPDTQYF. This chain connects TRBV30 to TRBJ2-3, with 16 bases lining up with TRBD2. CDR1 is GTSNPN, CDR2 SVGIG, per germline (reference sequence). J lost 4 bases, V lost 5 bases, and 12 bases had no gene match. The CDR3 contains 18 residues.